There are many counts of the clone carrying this T cell receptor beta chain. This entry comes from a study of T cells in Graves' hyperthyroidism and ophthalmopathy. Study details: Peripheral blood was obtained at initial diagnosis, preceding any treatment.

The source material, RNA transcripts, was used to amplify TCR beta CDR3 regions. The TCR CDR3 was amplified in a first-round RT-PCR using the HTBI primer set. MiXCR, run by TCRdb on the multiplex PCR reads, gives a single entry per CDR3 protein. The profile shows approximately 430,000 distinct CDR3 sequences, around 16% of them singletons. Sequencing was performed on blood. This TCR came from a woman under 30 with Graves' hyperthyroidism.

CDR3 nucleotide sequence: TGTGCCAGCAGTTTATTCGGGACTAGCGGTAATTCTTACAATGAGCAGTTCTTC. Its protein is CASSLFGTSGNSYNEQFF. J is TRBJ2-1 and V is TRBV27, with 11 bases fitting TRBD2. The CDR3 has 18 residues. V dropped 1 base and J dropped 4; count of bases not matched to a gene: 9. Germline lookup yields CDR1 MNHEY and CDR2 SMNVEV (reference sequence).